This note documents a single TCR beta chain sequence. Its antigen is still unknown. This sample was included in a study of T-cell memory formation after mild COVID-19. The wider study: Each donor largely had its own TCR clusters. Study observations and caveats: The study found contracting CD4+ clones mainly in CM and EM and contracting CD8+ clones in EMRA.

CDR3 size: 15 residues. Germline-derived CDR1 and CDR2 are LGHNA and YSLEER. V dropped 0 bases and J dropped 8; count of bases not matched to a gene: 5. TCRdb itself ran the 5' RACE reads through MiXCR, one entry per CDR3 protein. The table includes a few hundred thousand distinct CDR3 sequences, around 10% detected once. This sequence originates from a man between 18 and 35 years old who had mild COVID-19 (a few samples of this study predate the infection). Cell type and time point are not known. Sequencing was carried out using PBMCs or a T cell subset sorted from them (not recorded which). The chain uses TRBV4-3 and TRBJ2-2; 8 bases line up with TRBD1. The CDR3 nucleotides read TGCGCCAGCAGCCAAGAAGGCAGGGGGCTTGGGGAGCTGTTTTTT. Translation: CASSQEGRGLGELFF.